Detailed here is one T cell receptor beta chain. Its target is unknown. CDR3 length: 13 residues. CDR1 is MGHDK, CDR2 SYGVNS, per germline. Trimming shortened V by 3 bases and J by 6 bases, and 9 bases separated the two germline ends. Using immunoSEQ multiplex PCR, the repertoire was profiled, and TCRdb retains in-frame clones only, with some absent. Among 200,000 or so clones listed, 85% to 95% were seen once. This sample is drawn from a study of T cell responses to AZD1222 COVID-19 vaccine. Findings of the study overall: Spike-specific TCR breadth and depth both grew after two AZD1222 doses. Baseline testing showed seropositivity in only six AZD1222 recipients.

This sequence joins TRBV25-1 and TRBJ1-5, with a weak D call TRBD1 (6 bases). This receptor was identified in an adult in good health. Here the sequenced sample was peripheral blood, taken on day 0 of AZD1222 vaccination. CDR3 sequence: CASSEKGVQPQHF. For the CDR3, the DNA is TGTGCCAGCAGTGAGAAGGGGGTTCAGCCCCAGCATTTT.